The rows below give T cell receptor beta chains drawn from one sample of a study of T cells expressing NK-cell markers. TCRdb re-called the 5' RACE reads and shows each CDR3 protein once, DNA omitted. In all, the sample yields hundreds of thousands of distinct CDR3 sequences. Sequencing was performed on blood T cells: a sorted CD56 or NKG2C T cell subset, CD4+ or CD8+ T cells, or bulk PBMC T cells (not recorded which). These receptors were taken from a woman between 18 and 75 years old in good health. CDR3s include the opening cysteine and the closing phenylalanine or tryptophan. Each record gives: V gene, J gene, CDR3 protein.

V: TRBV18; J: TRBJ1-2; CDR3: CASSPDRTGPGGYTF
V: TRBV15; J: TRBJ2-2; CDR3: CATSREGASGGAANTGELFF
V: TRBV7-9; J: TRBJ2-1; CDR3: CASSQGSASYNEQFF
V: TRBV5-1; J: TRBJ2-5; CDR3: CASSSGLAPETQYF
V: TRBV5-1; J: TRBJ2-1; CDR3: CASSLAGRGANEQFF
V: TRBV19; J: TRBJ2-3; CDR3: CASRALRAADTDTQYF
V: TRBV7-2; J: TRBJ2-2; CDR3: CASSSIRGTGELFF
V: TRBV20-1; J: TRBJ1-1; CDR3: CSARDRKNTEAFF
V: TRBV7-2; J: TRBJ2-5; CDR3: CASGLGFATQYF
V: TRBV5-1; J: TRBJ1-6; CDR3: CASSLKDRDNSPLHF
V: TRBV11-2; J: TRBJ2-1; CDR3: CASRLRLAGVSYNEQFF
V: TRBV9; J: TRBJ1-5; CDR3: CASSVEGGAGQPQHF
V: TRBV4-3; J: TRBJ2-1; CDR3: CASSQDGQRGPLGQFF
V: TRBV11-2; J: TRBJ1-4; CDR3: CASSLDVKGAGEKLFF
V: TRBV5-4; J: TRBJ2-1; CDR3: CASSSTVSSYNEQFF
V: TRBV12-3/TRBV12-4; J: TRBJ1-2; CDR3: CASRSTGRDGYTF
V: TRBV27; J: TRBJ1-4; CDR3: CASSLGGASGEKLFF
V: TRBV30; J: TRBJ2-2; CDR3: CAWRAENANTGELFF
V: TRBV5-1; J: TRBJ1-2; CDR3: CASNDPGGVYGYTF
V: TRBV4-2; J: TRBJ2-5; CDR3: CASSQSSGYQETQYF
V: TRBV9; J: TRBJ1-1; CDR3: CASSAINTEAFF
V: TRBV7-2; J: TRBJ2-1; CDR3: CASSQPGEQFF
V: TRBV7-9; J: TRBJ2-5; CDR3: CASSSYSGGAETQYF
V: TRBV10-3; J: TRBJ2-7; CDR3: CAIRTDRGLYEQYF
V: TRBV5-1; J: TRBJ2-2; CDR3: CASSLGPGGTGELFF